A single sample is the source of the 14 T cell receptor beta chains below, sequenced in a study of cytomegalovirus exposure and HLA in healthy donors. Produced via immunoSEQ multiplex PCR; TCRdb's table is partial and in-frame only. The sample comprises over 200,000 clones, approximately 86% of which are singletons, and over 2.5% rests with the top ten. The sample comprised PBMCs. These receptors all stem from a woman aged 18-35 years in good health and CMV-seronegative.

The chain carries TRBV30 and TRBJ2-7, with TRBD2 matching over 9 bases. The ends lost 1 base at V and 5 bases at J; junction bases unmatched: 3. The length of the CDR3 is 13 residues. Per germline, CDR1 GTSNPN and CDR2 SVGIG (reference sequence). The CDR3 bases are TGTGCCTGGAGTGCGGGACTAGCTAACGAGCAGTACTTC. It is translated as CAWSAGLANEQYF.

The J gene is TRBJ2-7, the V gene TRBV19; TRBD2 matches at 10 bases. CDR1 and CDR2 from the germline V gene are LNHDA and SQIVND (reference sequence). J gave up 7 bases and V 3 bases, and 9 bases lay outside the gene matches. This CDR3 is 15 amino acids long. The CDR3 is CASSMLASGRGEQYF. CDR3 coding DNA: TGTGCCAGTAGTATGTTGGCTAGCGGGAGAGGGGAGCAGTACTTC.

This chain uses TRBV27 with TRBJ1-1, with TRBD1 as a possible D gene (6 bases). The CDR3 length is 16 residues. The V gene lost 5 bases and the J gene lost 1 base, with 17 bases spanning the gap. Looked up from germline, CDR1 is MNHEY and CDR2 is SMNVEV (reference sequence). The CDR3 reads CASSIGTPGWNTEAFF. The CDR3 DNA is TGTGCCAGCAGTATAGGGACACCCGGGTGGAACACTGAAGCTTTCTTT.

This chain uses TRBV23-1 with TRBJ1-3, with TRBD1 identical over 7 bases. TRBV23-1 is placed among ORFs of uncertain function. This CDR3 is 15 amino acids long. Trimming removed 4 bases from V and 4 bases from J; junction bases left unmatched: 7. For the CDR3, the DNA is TGCGCCAGCAGTCGAGGACAGGCCCAAGGAAACACCATATATTTT. It is translated as CASSRGQAQGNTIYF.

This chain connects TRBV25-1 to TRBJ2-7; 7 bases map to TRBD2. Germline CDR1 MGHDK, CDR2 SYGVNS. Trimming cost V 4 bases and J 4 bases; bases outside gene matches: 7. The CDR3 covers 14 residues. The CDR3 DNA is TGTGCCAGCAGTGGGGAGGGCCGAATTTACGAGCAGTACTTC. It translates to CASSGEGRIYEQYF.

The chain couples TRBV19 to TRBJ1-1; unclear D gene. The germline gives CDR1 LNHDA, CDR2 SQIVND (reference sequence). CDR3 length equals 18 residues. V was pared by 4 bases and J by 0 bases, with 21 bases between. CDR3 DNA sequence: TGTGCCAGTAGTACCCCCGAGAATCAGTGGAGGATGAACACTGAAGCTTTCTTT. Amino acid sequence: CASSTPENQWRMNTEAFF.

Only one count was recorded for this clone. This chain connects TRBV16 to TRBJ1-2, with TRBD1 matching over 7 bases. V lost 2 bases to trimming and J lost 8 bases; unmatched junction nucleotides: 5. The CDR3 sequence is 13 residues long. CDR1 is KGHSY, CDR2 FQNENV, per germline. CDR3 in DNA: TGTGCCAGCAGCCAAGGGGACAGTAGGGGCTACACCTTC. Protein: CASSQGDSRGYTF.

The V call is TRBV6-4, the J call TRBJ2-1, with D possibly being TRBD1 (7 bases). The germline V and J ends were trimmed by 0 bases and 4 bases, with 10 bases remaining between them. This CDR3 is 15 amino acids long. Germline values: CDR1 MRHNA, CDR2 SNTAGT. The CDR3 coding sequence is TGTGCCAGCAGTGACTCGCCAGGGGGGTACAATGAGCAGTTCTTC. It encodes CASSDSPGGYNEQFF.

CDR3 DNA sequence: TGTGCCAGCTCACCCGGCGGGATTGGCAATGGCTACACCTTC. Translating gives CASSPGGIGNGYTF. The chain joins TRBV18 to TRBJ1-2; D not certain. Trimming left V 3 bases short and J 6 bases short, with 14 bases between. Germline CDR1 KGHSH, CDR2 LQKENI. The CDR3 spans 14 residues.

The rearrangement links TRBV15 to TRBJ2-7; 11 bases fit TRBD2. J was trimmed by 6 bases and V by 4 bases; bases with no gene match: 5. Germline values: CDR1 LNHNV, CDR2 YYDKDF (reference sequence). The CDR3 has 14 amino acids. CDR3 bases: TGTGCCACCAGCAAGTGGCTAGCGGGAGGCGAGCAGTACTTC. It encodes CATSKWLAGGEQYF.

The chain carries TRBV30 and TRBJ2-1; D might be TRBD1 (6 bases). V lost 2 bases, J lost 8 bases, and 10 bases lay in between. The V gene's germline CDR1 is GTSNPN and CDR2 SVGIG (reference sequence). The CDR3 covers 12 residues. In DNA, the CDR3 is TGTGCCTGGAGTAAATACAGGGATGAGCAGTTCTTC. Its translation is CAWSKYRDEQFF.

The chain couples TRBV7-9 to TRBJ2-7, with 9 nucleotides matching TRBD1. The germline CDR1 and CDR2 sequences are SEHNR and FQNEAQ (reference sequence). The CDR3 is 15 amino acids. Germline trimming cut 5 bases from V and 2 bases from J; bases unmatched to any gene: 7. The DNA for the CDR3 is TGTGCCAGCAGCGCCAACACAGGGGGCCCCTACGAGCAGTACTTC. Amino acids: CASSANTGGPYEQYF.

The chain carries TRBV7-2 and TRBJ2-3; tentative D call: TRBD2 (5 bases). The CDR3 totals 14 residues. Germline lookup yields CDR1 SGHTA and CDR2 FQGNSA. V was pared by 5 bases and J by 4 bases, with 13 bases between. This CDR3 is CASSVWRWADTQYF. CDR3 coding DNA: TGTGCCAGCAGCGTCTGGAGGTGGGCAGATACGCAGTATTTT.

The chain couples TRBV5-4 to TRBJ1-2; 7 nucleotides line up with TRBD1. Looked up from germline, CDR1 is SGHNT and CDR2 is YYREEE (reference sequence). This CDR3 has 16 residues. V shed 4 bases, J shed 6 bases, and the junction held 15 bases outside the gene matches. The DNA of the CDR3 is TGTGCCAGCAGCAGACCCAAGGACAGGCCGATCGATGGCTACACCTTC. Protein: CASSRPKDRPIDGYTF.